The rows below give T cell receptor beta chains drawn from one sample of a study of blood T cell repertoires in COVID-19. Using immunoSEQ multiplex PCR, the repertoire was profiled, and TCRdb retains in-frame clones only, with some absent. Altogether approximately 100,000 clones are present, 80% to 90% being singletons, with the ten largest covering around 8%. The sequencing input was peripheral blood. These receptors originate from a woman of 80 years or more with active or convalescent COVID-19. The CDR3 runs from the conserved cysteine through the conserved F or W. A D gene is named only where the DNA matches it firmly. Clone size is stated in some rows and not others, as once, few, many or a class when expanded.

d_call	cdr3_length	v_call	clone_size	j_call	cdr3_nt	cdr3_aa
-	14	TRBV30	once	TRBJ2-1	TGTGCCTGGAGTGACCTGGTCGCGGGGAATGAGCAGTTCTTC	CAWSDLVAGNEQFF
TRBD2	16	TRBV19	few	TRBJ2-3	TGTGCCAGTAGCCAAGCTAGCGGACGTCCCGGGGATACGCAGTATTTT	CASSQASGRPGDTQYF
-	11	TRBV19	few	TRBJ1-1	TGTGCCAGTACCCTAGACACTGAAGCTTTCTTT	CASTLDTEAFF
TRBD2	15	TRBV10-2	-	TRBJ2-1	TGCGCCAGCAGTGAAACTAGCGGACAATGGAATGAGCAGTTCTTC	CASSETSGQWNEQFF
-	12	TRBV2	-	TRBJ2-7	TGTGCCACGGGTCCAAGCTCCTACGAGCAGTACTTC	CATGPSSYEQYF
-	17	TRBV9	-	TRBJ2-5	TGTGCCAGCAGCACGTTAACAGGCGCCTTGGACCAAGAGACCCAGTACTTC	CASSTLTGALDQETQYF
-	14	TRBV9	-	TRBJ2-2	TGTGCCAGCAGCGTAGTACAGGCTACCGGGGAGCTGTTTTTT	CASSVVQATGELFF
-	12	TRBV24-1	few	TRBJ2-7	TGTGCCACCGAAGGAGAGTCCTACGAGCAGTACTTC	CATEGESYEQYF
TRBD1	17	TRBV5-1	-	TRBJ2-2	TGCGCCAGCAGCCTCCACCAGACAGGGTTGGGCACCGGGGAGCTGTTTTTT	CASSLHQTGLGTGELFF
-	13	TRBV6-4	-	TRBJ2-3	TGTGCCAGCAGTGACGTAGGAGGCGATACGCAGTATTTT	CASSDVGGDTQYF
-	15	TRBV6-2/TRBV6-3	few	TRBJ2-7	TGTGCCAGCAGTTACGAGGCTAGCGTGTCGCAGGAGCAGTACTTC	CASSYEASVSQEQYF
-	12	TRBV19	-	TRBJ1-5	TGTGCCAGTAGTTTCCGGAATCAGCCCCAGCATTTT	CASSFRNQPQHF
TRBD2	14	TRBV18	-	TRBJ2-3	TGTGCCAGCTCCTCTGGCGGGAGGTCAGATACGCAGTATTTT	CASSSGGRSDTQYF
TRBD1	13	TRBV24-1	-	TRBJ1-1	TGTGCCACCAGTGATGGAGGACAGGGGAAAGCTTTCTTT	CATSDGGQGKAFF
TRBD1	15	TRBV5-1	few	TRBJ1-6	TGCGCCAGCAGCCCGGGACAGCGAAATAATTCACCCCTCCACTTT	CASSPGQRNNSPLHF
TRBD1	16	TRBV10-3	-	TRBJ2-3	TGTGCCATCAGAGACATAAACAGGGGGGCCACAGATACGCAGTATTTT	CAIRDINRGATDTQYF
-	14	TRBV28	once	TRBJ1-2	TGTGCCAGCATTAGAAAACGAGGAAGCTATGGCTACACCTTC	CASIRKRGSYGYTF
-	13	TRBV7-9	-	TRBJ1-2	TGTGCCAGCAGCCGACGGACAGTTTGGGGCTACACCTTC	CASSRRTVWGYTF
TRBD1	15	TRBV6-5	-	TRBJ2-3	TGTGCCAGCAGGTTTACAGGGGCGCGCCCAGATACGCAGTATTTT	CASRFTGARPDTQYF
-	15	TRBV5-1	-	TRBJ1-2	TGCGCCAGCAGCTTGGGATTACAGGGAACGGGCGGCTACACCTTC	CASSLGLQGTGGYTF
-	17	TRBV4-1	-	TRBJ2-2	TGCGCCAGCAGCCACCCAGCGACTGGCCCTAACACCGGGGAGCTGTTTTTT	CASSHPATGPNTGELFF
-	10	TRBV25-1	-	TRBJ2-5	TGTGCCAGCAGCGAAGAGACCCAGTACTTC	CASSEETQYF
-	13	TRBV28	-	TRBJ1-5	TGTGCCAGCAGGCGGGACAGCAATCAGCCCCAGCATTTT	CASRRDSNQPQHF
-	13	TRBV15	few	TRBJ1-1	TGTGCCACCAGCAGAGATCCTTTGAGTGAAGCTTTCTTT	CATSRDPLSEAFF
-	9	TRBV7-9	-	TRBJ2-1	TGTGCCAGCAGCTTATCTCGGTTCTTC	CASSLSRFF
TRBD1	15	TRBV9	-	TRBJ2-3	TGTGCCAGCAGTTGGGGGACAGGGGATTCGGATACGCAGTATTTT	CASSWGTGDSDTQYF
-	13	TRBV28	-	TRBJ1-1	TGTGCCAGCCTACCTACAGGTGACTCTGAAGCTTTCTTT	CASLPTGDSEAFF
-	14	TRBV28	-	TRBJ2-3	TGTGCCAGCAGTTTATATCCGGGGGCAGATACGCAGTATTTT	CASSLYPGADTQYF
-	13	TRBV5-6	-	TRBJ2-7	TGTGCCAGCAGCTCGGACGGACTCCTGAAGGGGTACTTC	CASSSDGLLKGYF
TRBD2	13	TRBV7-6	-	TRBJ2-1	TGTGCCAGCAGCATGCAGCGGGGAGCGCTGCAGTTCTTC	CASSMQRGALQFF
TRBD2	13	TRBV30	-	TRBJ2-7	TGTGCCTGGGCCGGGACTAGCGACTACGAGCAGTACTTC	CAWAGTSDYEQYF
-	13	TRBV6-5	-	TRBJ2-7	TGTGCCAGCAGTTACTCCCCCCTCTACGAGCAGTACTTC	CASSYSPLYEQYF
-	15	TRBV7-9	-	TRBJ2-2	TGTGCCAGCAGCCCACTGCGGGGGAACACCGGGGAGCTGTTTTTT	CASSPLRGNTGELFF
TRBD1	16	TRBV5-1	-	TRBJ1-5	TGCGCCAGCAGCCCCTCGGGGGACAGCCAGAATCAGCCCCAGCATTTT	CASSPSGDSQNQPQHF
TRBD1	15	TRBV5-1	-	TRBJ1-3	TGCGCCAGCAGCTTTGACAGGGGGGCCGGAAACACCATATATTTT	CASSFDRGAGNTIYF
-	16	TRBV5-1	-	TRBJ2-3	TGCGCCAGCAGCGATATCCCAGGCTTGAGAACAGATACGCAGTATTTT	CASSDIPGLRTDTQYF